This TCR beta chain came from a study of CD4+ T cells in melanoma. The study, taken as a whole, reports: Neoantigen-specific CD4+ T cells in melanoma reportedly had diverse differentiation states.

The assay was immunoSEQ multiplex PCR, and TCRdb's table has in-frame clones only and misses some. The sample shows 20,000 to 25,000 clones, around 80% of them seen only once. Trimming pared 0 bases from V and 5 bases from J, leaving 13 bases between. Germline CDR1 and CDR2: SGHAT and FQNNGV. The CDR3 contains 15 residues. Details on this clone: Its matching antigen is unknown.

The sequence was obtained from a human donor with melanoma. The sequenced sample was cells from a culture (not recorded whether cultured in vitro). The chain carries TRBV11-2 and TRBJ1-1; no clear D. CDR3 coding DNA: TGTGCCAGCAGCTTAGATCGGGGATCGGGGACTGAAGCTTTCTTT. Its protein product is CASSLDRGSGTEAFF.